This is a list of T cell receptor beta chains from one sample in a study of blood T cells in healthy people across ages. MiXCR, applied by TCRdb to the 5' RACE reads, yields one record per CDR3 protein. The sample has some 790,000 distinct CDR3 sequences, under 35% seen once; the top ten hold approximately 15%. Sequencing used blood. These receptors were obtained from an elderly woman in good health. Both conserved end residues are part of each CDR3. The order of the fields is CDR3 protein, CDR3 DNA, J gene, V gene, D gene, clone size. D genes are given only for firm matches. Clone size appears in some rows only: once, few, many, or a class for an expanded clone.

CDR3aa: CASSYTSGGPRDEQFF
CDR3nt: TGTGCCAGCAGTTACACCAGCGGGGGCCCAAGGGATGAGCAGTTCTTC
j_gene: TRBJ2-1
v_gene: TRBV6-2/TRBV6-3
d_gene: TRBD2
abundance: few

CDR3aa: CASSLTGGLPNTEAFF
CDR3nt: TGTGCCAGCAGTTTAACCGGGGGCCTACCGAACACTGAAGCTTTCTTT
j_gene: TRBJ1-1
v_gene: TRBV12-3/TRBV12-4
d_gene: -
abundance: many

CDR3aa: CSARTGQNPIPSTDTQYF
CDR3nt: TGCAGTGCTAGAACGGGGCAAAATCCTATCCCTAGCACAGATACGCAGTATTTT
j_gene: TRBJ2-3
v_gene: TRBV20-1
d_gene: -
abundance: many

CDR3aa: CASSPPGTSGRKTQYF
CDR3nt: TGTGCCAGCAGCCCACCTGGGACTAGCGGGCGGAAGACCCAGTACTTC
j_gene: TRBJ2-5
v_gene: TRBV12-3/TRBV12-4
d_gene: TRBD2
abundance: many

CDR3aa: CASNFNRGSSTDTQYF
CDR3nt: TGTGCCAGCAACTTTAACAGGGGTTCGAGCACAGATACGCAGTATTTT
j_gene: TRBJ2-3
v_gene: TRBV12-3/TRBV12-4
d_gene: TRBD1
abundance: -

CDR3aa: CSAGTSGGKTGEPFF
CDR3nt: TGCAGTGCTGGTACTAGCGGGGGGAAGACCGGGGAGCCGTTTTTT
j_gene: TRBJ2-2
v_gene: TRBV20-1
d_gene: TRBD2
abundance: -

CDR3aa: CASSLGMGEAIQYF
CDR3nt: TGTGCCAGCAGCTTAGGGATGGGGGAGGCCATTCAGTACTTC
j_gene: TRBJ2-4
v_gene: TRBV7-2
d_gene: -
abundance: many

CDR3aa: CASSYSIRGPEAFF
CDR3nt: TGTGCCAGCAGTTACTCGATAAGGGGTCCTGAAGCTTTCTTT
j_gene: TRBJ1-1
v_gene: TRBV6-6
d_gene: -
abundance: few

CDR3aa: CSARDLFGVNQPQHF
CDR3nt: TGCAGTGCTAGAGACCTCTTCGGGGTGAATCAGCCCCAGCATTTT
j_gene: TRBJ1-5
v_gene: TRBV20-1
d_gene: -
abundance: many

CDR3aa: CSARGLGETQYF
CDR3nt: TGCAGTGCTAGAGGTCTGGGAGAGACCCAGTACTTC
j_gene: TRBJ2-5
v_gene: TRBV20-1
d_gene: -
abundance: many

CDR3aa: CASSIRGSAEAFF
CDR3nt: TGTGCCAGTAGTATCCGGGGCAGCGCTGAAGCTTTCTTT
j_gene: TRBJ1-1
v_gene: TRBV19
d_gene: -
abundance: -

CDR3aa: CATVSAGANVLTF
CDR3nt: TGTGCCACCGTGTCTGCTGGGGCCAACGTCCTGACTTTC
j_gene: TRBJ2-6
v_gene: TRBV6-5
d_gene: -
abundance: -

CDR3aa: CASSPPPLYNEQYF
CDR3nt: TGTGCCAGCTCACCACCTCCCCTCTACAATGAGCAGTACTTC
j_gene: TRBJ2-7
v_gene: TRBV18
d_gene: -
abundance: -

CDR3aa: CASSQDWSGKNEQFF
CDR3nt: TGCGCCAGCAGCCAAGATTGGAGCGGTAAGAATGAGCAGTTCTTC
j_gene: TRBJ2-1
v_gene: TRBV4-3
d_gene: -
abundance: many

CDR3aa: CASSRGQVGDGETQYF
CDR3nt: TGTGCCAGCAGCCGGGGACAGGTGGGTGACGGAGAGACCCAGTACTTC
j_gene: TRBJ2-5
v_gene: TRBV12-3/TRBV12-4
d_gene: TRBD1
abundance: few

CDR3aa: CSATGSTEAFF
CDR3nt: TGCAGTGCTACAGGGAGTACTGAAGCTTTCTTT
j_gene: TRBJ1-1
v_gene: TRBV20-1
d_gene: -
abundance: -

CDR3aa: CASGLGFPTLPGELFF
CDR3nt: TGTGCTAGTGGTTTGGGCTTCCCCACACTCCCCGGGGAGCTGTTTTTT
j_gene: TRBJ2-2
v_gene: TRBV12-5
d_gene: -
abundance: -

CDR3aa: CASSAVNTNQPQHF
CDR3nt: TGTGCCAGCAGTGCTGTAAACACCAATCAGCCCCAGCATTTT
j_gene: TRBJ1-5
v_gene: TRBV12-3/TRBV12-4
d_gene: -
abundance: many

CDR3aa: CATSDSGLGGTGELFF
CDR3nt: TGTGCCACCAGTGACTCCGGGCTCGGGGGCACCGGGGAGCTGTTTTTT
j_gene: TRBJ2-2
v_gene: TRBV24-1
d_gene: -
abundance: -

CDR3aa: CASSLAGTTKNIQYF
CDR3nt: TGTGCCAGCAGCTTGGCTGGGACAACCAAAAACATTCAGTACTTC
j_gene: TRBJ2-4
v_gene: TRBV5-6
d_gene: -
abundance: few

CDR3aa: CATPVQREGRIDTQYF
CDR3nt: TGTGCCACACCGGTTCAGCGGGAGGGCCGAATAGATACGCAGTATTTT
j_gene: TRBJ2-3
v_gene: TRBV24-1
d_gene: TRBD2
abundance: -

CDR3aa: CASSQNYPGLSAETQYF
CDR3nt: TGTGCCAGCAGCCAAAACTACCCGGGACTCTCCGCCGAGACCCAGTACTTC
j_gene: TRBJ2-5
v_gene: TRBV3-1
d_gene: -
abundance: many

CDR3aa: CASSLEYEQFF
CDR3nt: TGTGCCAGCAGCTTAGAATATGAGCAGTTCTTC
j_gene: TRBJ2-1
v_gene: TRBV7-2
d_gene: -
abundance: many

CDR3aa: CASSLKTGPVVNIQYF
CDR3nt: TGTGCCAGCAGCCTCAAGACCGGGCCAGTAGTAAACATTCAGTACTTC
j_gene: TRBJ2-4
v_gene: TRBV12-3/TRBV12-4
d_gene: -
abundance: -

CDR3aa: CASRRAGTRETQYF
CDR3nt: TGTGCCAGCAGACGGGCGGGGACCCGAGAGACCCAGTACTTC
j_gene: TRBJ2-5
v_gene: TRBV6-2/TRBV6-3
d_gene: -
abundance: many

CDR3aa: CASSRQVINEKLFF
CDR3nt: TGTGCCAGCAGTCGACAGGTGATAAATGAAAAACTGTTTTTT
j_gene: TRBJ1-4
v_gene: TRBV12-3/TRBV12-4
d_gene: -
abundance: many

CDR3aa: CASSSIPGVETQYF
CDR3nt: TGCGCCAGCAGCTCAATCCCAGGAGTAGAGACCCAGTACTTC
j_gene: TRBJ2-5
v_gene: TRBV5-1
d_gene: -
abundance: few

CDR3aa: CANSTECHQGRGPRYEQYF
CDR3nt: TGTGCCAACAGCACCGAATGTCATCAGGGACGGGGACCTAGGTACGAGCAGTACTTC
j_gene: TRBJ2-7
v_gene: TRBV27
d_gene: -
abundance: -

CDR3aa: CASSEVSGGRTDTQYF
CDR3nt: TGTGCCAGCAGTGAAGTGAGCGGGGGCCGCACAGATACGCAGTATTTT
j_gene: TRBJ2-3
v_gene: TRBV6-1
d_gene: TRBD2
abundance: many

CDR3aa: CASSPSGPTEAFF
CDR3nt: TGTGCCAGCAGCCCATCTGGGCCAACTGAAGCTTTCTTT
j_gene: TRBJ1-1
v_gene: TRBV7-2
d_gene: -
abundance: few

CDR3aa: CASSYSIVGLQETQYF
CDR3nt: TGTGCCAGCAGTTACTCGATCGTCGGGCTCCAAGAGACCCAGTACTTC
j_gene: TRBJ2-5
v_gene: TRBV6-6
d_gene: -
abundance: -

CDR3aa: CASSSRQGTNEKLFF
CDR3nt: TGTGCCAGCAGCTCCCGACAGGGAACTAATGAAAAACTGTTTTTT
j_gene: TRBJ1-4
v_gene: TRBV11-2
d_gene: TRBD1
abundance: few

CDR3aa: CASSQWTVNSPLHF
CDR3nt: TGCGCCAGCAGCCAATGGACAGTGAATTCACCCCTCCACTTT
j_gene: TRBJ1-6
v_gene: TRBV5-1
d_gene: -
abundance: -

CDR3aa: CASSPVYSEQFF
CDR3nt: TGTGCCAGCAGTCCCGTCTACAGTGAGCAGTTCTTC
j_gene: TRBJ2-1
v_gene: TRBV6-6
d_gene: -
abundance: -

CDR3aa: CATSRGYELNYGYTF
CDR3nt: TGTGCCACCAGCAGAGGCTATGAACTCAACTATGGCTACACCTTC
j_gene: TRBJ1-2
v_gene: TRBV15
d_gene: -
abundance: -

CDR3aa: CASRIERGAYNEQFF
CDR3nt: TGTGCCAGCAGGATCGAGCGGGGGGCCTACAATGAGCAGTTCTTC
j_gene: TRBJ2-1
v_gene: TRBV12-3/TRBV12-4
d_gene: TRBD2
abundance: many

CDR3aa: CSARDGDRSGNTIYF
CDR3nt: TGCAGTGCTAGAGACGGGGACAGGAGTGGAAACACCATATATTTT
j_gene: TRBJ1-3
v_gene: TRBV20-1
d_gene: TRBD1
abundance: -

CDR3aa: CATSDTGGSEAFF
CDR3nt: TGTGCCACCAGTGACACAGGGGGCTCTGAAGCTTTCTTT
j_gene: TRBJ1-1
v_gene: TRBV24-1
d_gene: TRBD1
abundance: -

CDR3aa: CSVVSGTAYNEKLFF
CDR3nt: TGCAGCGTGGTCTCCGGGACAGCCTATAATGAAAAACTGTTTTTT
j_gene: TRBJ1-4
v_gene: TRBV29-1
d_gene: TRBD1
abundance: -

CDR3aa: CAISESLVGTYYTDTQYF
CDR3nt: TGTGCCATCAGTGAGTCGCTGGTTGGAACTTATTACACAGATACGCAGTATTTT
j_gene: TRBJ2-3
v_gene: TRBV10-3
d_gene: -
abundance: many

CDR3aa: CAISRGGSYNEQFF
CDR3nt: TGTGCCATCTCGAGAGGGGGGTCCTACAATGAGCAGTTCTTC
j_gene: TRBJ2-1
v_gene: TRBV10-3
d_gene: -
abundance: many

CDR3aa: CASSLPRGTGVNYGYTF
CDR3nt: TGTGCCAGCAGCTTACCTCGCGGGACAGGAGTCAACTATGGCTACACCTTC
j_gene: TRBJ1-2
v_gene: TRBV7-9
d_gene: TRBD1
abundance: -

CDR3aa: CASSFRTGSQPQHF
CDR3nt: TGTGCCAGCAGTTTTCGGACAGGGAGCCAGCCCCAGCATTTT
j_gene: TRBJ1-5
v_gene: TRBV28
d_gene: TRBD1
abundance: -

CDR3aa: CASSYSRTESDTQYF
CDR3nt: TGTGCCAGCAGTTACTCGCGGACAGAATCCGATACGCAGTATTTT
j_gene: TRBJ2-3
v_gene: TRBV6-2/TRBV6-3
d_gene: -
abundance: many

CDR3aa: CASSYDGAYKTGQDGYTF
CDR3nt: TGCGCCAGCAGCTACGACGGGGCTTACAAGACAGGGCAGGATGGCTACACCTTC
j_gene: TRBJ1-2
v_gene: TRBV4-3
d_gene: TRBD1
abundance: many

CDR3aa: CASSLGNEVNQPQHF
CDR3nt: TGTGCCAGCAGCCTTGGTAATGAGGTTAATCAGCCCCAGCATTTT
j_gene: TRBJ1-5
v_gene: TRBV7-8
d_gene: -
abundance: -

CDR3aa: CSANLGDTQYF
CDR3nt: TGCAGTGCTAACCTAGGGGATACGCAGTATTTT
j_gene: TRBJ2-3
v_gene: TRBV20-1
d_gene: -
abundance: -

CDR3aa: CASSYGTVLAKNIQYF
CDR3nt: TGTGCCAGCAGTTATGGGACAGTTCTAGCCAAAAACATTCAGTACTTC
j_gene: TRBJ2-4
v_gene: TRBV6-2/TRBV6-3
d_gene: TRBD1
abundance: -

CDR3aa: CASSLCSSGGETYEQYF
CDR3nt: TGTGCCAGCAGCCTCTGTTCTAGCGGGGGGGAAACCTACGAGCAGTACTTC
j_gene: TRBJ2-7
v_gene: TRBV3-1
d_gene: TRBD2
abundance: -

CDR3aa: CASSSGGGPFEQFF
CDR3nt: TGCGCCAGCAGCTCCGGGGGAGGGCCTTTTGAGCAGTTCTTC
j_gene: TRBJ2-1
v_gene: TRBV5-1
d_gene: TRBD2
abundance: -

CDR3aa: CSARDHGRRDYEQYF
CDR3nt: TGCAGTGCTAGAGATCACGGGCGGAGGGACTACGAGCAGTACTTC
j_gene: TRBJ2-7
v_gene: TRBV20-1
d_gene: -
abundance: -

CDR3aa: CSVDGIGTDTQYF
CDR3nt: TGCAGCGTTGATGGGATTGGCACAGATACGCAGTATTTT
j_gene: TRBJ2-3
v_gene: TRBV29-1
d_gene: -
abundance: many

CDR3aa: CASSPDGGTYEQYF
CDR3nt: TGTGCCAGCAGCCCAGATGGGGGAACCTACGAGCAGTACTTC
j_gene: TRBJ2-7
v_gene: TRBV11-2
d_gene: -
abundance: -

CDR3aa: CASSPMDRGPYNEQFF
CDR3nt: TGTGCCAGCAGCCCTATGGACAGGGGACCCTACAATGAGCAGTTCTTC
j_gene: TRBJ2-1
v_gene: TRBV7-8
d_gene: TRBD1
abundance: many

CDR3aa: CSATRTAAYGHTF
CDR3nt: TGCAGTGCCACTCGGACAGCTGCCTATGGCCACACCTTC
j_gene: TRBJ1-2
v_gene: TRBV20-1
d_gene: -
abundance: -